This passage covers 9 T cell receptor beta chains from one sample sequenced in a study of molecular identifiers for immune sequencing clone quantification. MiXCR, run by TCRdb on the PCR reads, gives a single entry per CDR3 protein. Altogether 460,000 or so distinct CDR3 sequences are present, about 20% being singletons, with the ten largest covering more than 0.8%. Material: naive CD8+ T cells from blood, with Jurkat cell RNA spiked in. Subset here: FACS-sorted CD8+CD4-CCR7+CD45RA+ naive T cells. These TCRs come from a human donor in good health. Some libraries in this study had Jurkat cell RNA spiked in.

Concerning this clonotype itself: A read error is possible here, since a much larger clone lies one base away. In DNA form, the CDR3 reads TGTGCCAGCAGCTTTGAGCTAGTGGGTTCAGATACGCAGTATTTT. Protein product: CASSFELVGSDTQYF. The chain is built from TRBV13 and TRBJ2-3; no clear D gene. The V gene lost 3 bases and the J gene lost 4 bases, with 14 bases spanning the gap. The CDR3 extends over 15 amino acids. Germline V CDR1 and CDR2: PRHDT, FYEKMQ (reference sequence). Full variable domain (missing parts from reference TRBV13 and TRBJ2-3): AAGVIQSPRHLIKEKRETATLKCYPIPRHDTVYWYQQGPGQDPQFLISFYEKMQSDKGSIPDRFSAQQFSDYHSELNMSSLELGDSALYFCASSFELVGSDTQYFGPGTRLTVL.

This clonotype was seen at least ten times. The rearrangement uses TRBV20-1 and TRBJ2-3, with 9 bases fitting TRBD2. Germline assignment: CDR1 DFQATT and CDR2 SNEGSKA (reference sequence). This CDR3 contains 17 residues. Losses at the gene ends were 0 bases for V and 0 bases for J; bases not matched to a gene: 7. CDR3 in amino acids: CSARDISGRPSTDTQYF. For the CDR3, the DNA is TGCAGTGCTAGAGACATCAGCGGGAGGCCTAGCACAGATACGCAGTATTTT.

About this clonotype: The conserved phenylalanine or tryptophan is not found at the CDR3 terminus, so this likely reflects a read error. V is TRBV5-1 and J is TRBJ2-7; the match to TRBD2 covers 8 bases. V was pared by 5 bases and J by 2 bases, with 6 bases of the junction left unmatched. Per the germline V gene, CDR1 is SGHRS and CDR2 is YFSETQ. The CDR3 is made up of 14 amino acids. CDR3 region: CASSYSGGTYEQYL. In nucleotides, the CDR3 is TGCGCCAGCAGTTACAGCGGGGGCACCTACGAGCAGTACCTC.

This clonotype was picked up many times. The rearrangement joins TRBV28 to TRBJ1-4; D uncertain. Germline V gene sequence: CDR1 MDHEN, CDR2 SYDVKM. The CDR3 is 13 residues long. The V end lost 10 bases, the J end lost 6 bases, and 15 bases lay between the germline ends. The CDR3 reads CAITGRYYEKLFF. The CDR3 bases are TGTGCCATAACCGGACGGTATTATGAAAAACTGTTTTTT.

The CDR3 sequence is CAISEGSSGQETQYF. For the CDR3, the DNA is TGTGCCATCAGTGAGGGGAGTAGCGGACAAGAGACCCAGTACTTC. The V call is TRBV10-3, the J call TRBJ2-5; D is perhaps TRBD2 (6 bases). The CDR3 loop spans 15 amino acids. Per germline, CDR1 ENHRY and CDR2 SYGVKD. Trimming left V 2 bases short and J 2 bases short, with 12 bases between.

This clonotype was recorded a few times. This CDR3 is CASSYDQSGTSGFEETQYF. The CDR3 region has the DNA TGTGCCAGCAGTTATGACCAATCCGGGACTAGCGGATTTGAGGAGACCCAGTACTTC. The J gene is TRBJ2-5, the V gene TRBV2, with TRBD2 identical over 11 bases. Germline V lookup: CDR1 SNHLY, CDR2 FYNNEI. Unmatched junction bases numbered 19, after V lost 5 bases and J lost 5 bases. The CDR3 runs 19 residues.

In this sample, this clonotype turned up many times. The J gene is TRBJ2-1, the V gene TRBV27, with 9 bases lining up with TRBD2. The CDR3 spans 16 residues. CDR1 and CDR2 from the germline V gene are MNHEY and SMNVEV (reference sequence). The V and J ends lost 5 bases and 2 bases, in that order; junction bases with no gene match: 7. CDR3 sequence reads: CASSQGAGGTYNEQFF. DNA for the CDR3: TGTGCCAGCAGTCAGGGAGCGGGGGGCACCTACAATGAGCAGTTCTTC.

This chain links TRBV30 with TRBJ2-7; either TRBD1 or TRBD2 may supply D (5 bases each). There are 14 residues in the CDR3. V gave up 1 base and J gave up 0 bases, with 10 bases separating them. From germline, CDR1 is GTSNPN and CDR2 SVGIG (reference sequence). The CDR3 sequence is CAWSGGRGSYEQYF. CDR3 in DNA: TGTGCCTGGAGTGGGGGACGGGGCTCCTACGAGCAGTACTTC. Full variable domain (missing parts from reference TRBV30 and TRBJ2-7): SQTIHQWPATLVQPVGSPLSLECTVEGTSNPNLYWYRQAAGRGLQLLFYSVGIGQISSEVPQNLSASRPQDRQFILSSKKLLLSDSGFYLCAWSGGRGSYEQYFGPGTRLTVT.

This clonotype was counted between two and nine times. The chain joins TRBV15 to TRBJ2-3; maybe TRBD2 (6 bases). CDR1 is LNHNV, CDR2 YYDKDF, per germline (reference sequence). Trimming pared 0 bases from V and 1 base from J, leaving 14 bases between. This CDR3 contains 17 residues. The CDR3 nucleotides read TGTGCCACCAGCAGAGATCTGGGCGCGGGACGCACAGATACGCAGTATTTT. Its protein is CATSRDLGAGRTDTQYF. The full variable domain, rest sourced from reference TRBV15 and TRBJ2-3, is DAMVIQNPRYQVTQFGKPVTLSCSQTLNHNVMYWYQQKSSQAPKLLFHYYDKDFNNEADTPDNFQSRRPNTSFCFLDIRSPGLGDTAMYLCATSRDLGAGRTDTQYFGPGTRLTVL.